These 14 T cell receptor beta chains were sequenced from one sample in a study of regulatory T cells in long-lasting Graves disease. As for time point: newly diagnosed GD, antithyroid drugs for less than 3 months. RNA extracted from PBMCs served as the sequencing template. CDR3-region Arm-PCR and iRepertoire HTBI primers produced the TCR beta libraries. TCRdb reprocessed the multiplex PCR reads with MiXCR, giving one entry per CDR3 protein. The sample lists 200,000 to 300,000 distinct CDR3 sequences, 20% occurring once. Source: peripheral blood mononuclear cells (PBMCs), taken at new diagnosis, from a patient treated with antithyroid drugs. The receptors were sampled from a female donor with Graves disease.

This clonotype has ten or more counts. The chain's CDR3 is CASSQDLPGRNSPLHF. CDR3 DNA: TGCGCCAGCAGCCAAGATCTACCGGGCAGGAATTCACCCCTCCACTTT. This chain connects TRBV4-3 to TRBJ1-6; no clear D. The CDR3 has 16 residues. Germline V gene sequence: CDR1 LGHNA, CDR2 YSLEER. V was shortened by 0 bases and J by 7 bases, with 13 bases between the two germline ends.

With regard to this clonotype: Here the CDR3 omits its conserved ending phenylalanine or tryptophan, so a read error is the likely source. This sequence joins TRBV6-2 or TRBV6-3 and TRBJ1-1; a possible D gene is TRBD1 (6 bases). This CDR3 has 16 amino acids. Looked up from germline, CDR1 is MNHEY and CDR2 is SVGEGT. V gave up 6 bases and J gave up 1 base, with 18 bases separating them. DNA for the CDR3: TGTGCCAGCAGCGGGGAGGGGGGGACTGGGAACACTGAAGCTTTCTAT. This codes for CASSGEGGTGNTEAFY.

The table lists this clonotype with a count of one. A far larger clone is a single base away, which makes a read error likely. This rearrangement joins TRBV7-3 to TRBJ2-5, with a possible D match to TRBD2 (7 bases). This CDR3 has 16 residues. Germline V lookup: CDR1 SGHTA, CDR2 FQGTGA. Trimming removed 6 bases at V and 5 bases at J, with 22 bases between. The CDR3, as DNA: TGTGCCAGCAGGACTACTAGGGGGGGGGCACGTGAGACCCAGTACTTC. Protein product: CASRTTRGGARETQYF.

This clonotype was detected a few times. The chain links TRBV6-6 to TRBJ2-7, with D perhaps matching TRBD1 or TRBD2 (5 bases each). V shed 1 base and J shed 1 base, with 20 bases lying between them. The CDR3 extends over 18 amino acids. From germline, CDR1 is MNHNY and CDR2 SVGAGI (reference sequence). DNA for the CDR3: TGTGCCAGCAGTTACTGGATACGGGACCCCTTTGTTTCCTACGAGCAGTACTTC. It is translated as CASSYWIRDPFVSYEQYF.

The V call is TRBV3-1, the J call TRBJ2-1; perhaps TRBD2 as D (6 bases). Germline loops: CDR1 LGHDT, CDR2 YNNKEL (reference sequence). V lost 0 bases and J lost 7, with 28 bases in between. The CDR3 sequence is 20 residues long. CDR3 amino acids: CASSQDVGGYLGGTGNEQFF. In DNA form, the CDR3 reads TGTGCCAGCAGCCAAGACGTGGGGGGTTATTTGGGCGGGACGGGGAATGAGCAGTTCTTC.

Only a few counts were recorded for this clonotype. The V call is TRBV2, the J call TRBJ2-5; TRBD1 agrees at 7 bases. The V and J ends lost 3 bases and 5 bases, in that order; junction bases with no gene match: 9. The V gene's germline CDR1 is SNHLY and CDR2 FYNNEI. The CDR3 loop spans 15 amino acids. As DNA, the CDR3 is TGTGCCAGCAGTGACACAGGGGACGGTGGGGAGACCCAGTACTTC. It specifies CASSDTGDGGETQYF.

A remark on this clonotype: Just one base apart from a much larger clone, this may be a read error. CDR3 residues: CASSPLGTGVGGMADTQHF. CDR3 sequence (DNA): TGCGCCAGCAGCCCCTTAGGGACGGGAGTCGGGGGCATGGCAGATACGCAGCATTTT. J is TRBJ2-3 and V is TRBV5-1; possibly TRBD1 for D (6 bases). The J call may be incorrect, as the DNA end agrees better with TRBJ1-5. In germline, CDR1 is SGHRS, CDR2 YFSETQ. The CDR3 consists of 19 residues.

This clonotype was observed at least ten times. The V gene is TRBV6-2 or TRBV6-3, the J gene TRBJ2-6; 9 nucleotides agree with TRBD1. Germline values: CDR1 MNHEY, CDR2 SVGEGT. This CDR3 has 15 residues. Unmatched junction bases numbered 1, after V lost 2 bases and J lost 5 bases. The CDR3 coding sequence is TGTGCCAGCAGTTACGGACAGGGGCGGGCCAACGTCCTGACTTTC. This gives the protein CASSYGQGRANVLTF.

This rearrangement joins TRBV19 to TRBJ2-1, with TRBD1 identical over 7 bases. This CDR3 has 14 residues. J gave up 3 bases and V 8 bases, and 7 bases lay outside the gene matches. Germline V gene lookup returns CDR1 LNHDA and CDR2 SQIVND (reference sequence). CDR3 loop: CASARGTDYNEQFF. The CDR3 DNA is TGTGCCAGTGCCAGGGGGACAGACTACAATGAGCAGTTCTTC.

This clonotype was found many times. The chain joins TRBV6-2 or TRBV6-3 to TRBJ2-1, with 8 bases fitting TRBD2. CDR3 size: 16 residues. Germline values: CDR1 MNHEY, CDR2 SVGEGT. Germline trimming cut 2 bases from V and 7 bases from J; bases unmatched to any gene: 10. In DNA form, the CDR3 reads TGTGCCAGCAGTTACCCTTACGGGAGGGCCTTGAATGAGCAGTTCTTC. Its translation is CASSYPYGRALNEQFF.

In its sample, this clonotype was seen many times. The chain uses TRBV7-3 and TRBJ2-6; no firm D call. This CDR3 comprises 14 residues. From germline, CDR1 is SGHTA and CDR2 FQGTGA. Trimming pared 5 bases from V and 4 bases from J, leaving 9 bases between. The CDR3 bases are TGTGCCAGCAGCCCCCCCAGGGGGGCCAACGTCCTGACTTTC. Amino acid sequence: CASSPPRGANVLTF.

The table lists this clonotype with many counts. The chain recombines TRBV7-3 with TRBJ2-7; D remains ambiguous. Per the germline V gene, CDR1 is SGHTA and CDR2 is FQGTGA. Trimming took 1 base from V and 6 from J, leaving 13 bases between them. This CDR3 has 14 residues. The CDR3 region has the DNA TGTGCCAGCAGCTTAATGGCCAGTTCGGCCGAGCAGTACTTC. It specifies CASSLMASSAEQYF.

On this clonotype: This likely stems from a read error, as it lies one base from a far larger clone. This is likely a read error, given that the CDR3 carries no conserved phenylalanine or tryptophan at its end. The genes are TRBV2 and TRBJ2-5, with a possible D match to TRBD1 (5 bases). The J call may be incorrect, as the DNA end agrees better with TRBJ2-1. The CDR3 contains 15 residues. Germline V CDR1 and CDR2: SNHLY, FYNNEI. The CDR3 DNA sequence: TGTGCCAGCAGCTACAGGATCTTCCGGGACAATGAGCAGTTCCTC. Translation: CASSYRIFRDNEQFL.

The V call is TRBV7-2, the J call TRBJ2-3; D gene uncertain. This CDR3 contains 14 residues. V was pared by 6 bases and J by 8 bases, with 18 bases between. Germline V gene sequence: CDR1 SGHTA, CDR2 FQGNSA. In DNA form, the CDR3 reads TGTGCCAGCAGTCACACCGTCGATTCGGGTACGCAGTATTTT. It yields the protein CASSHTVDSGTQYF.